This TCR beta chain was retrieved from a study of T cells in Graves' hyperthyroidism and ophthalmopathy. From RNA transcripts, TCR beta CDR3 regions were amplified. HTBI primers drove first-round RT-PCR of the TCR CDR3. MiXCR, applied by TCRdb to the multiplex PCR reads, yields one record per CDR3 protein. The sample contains 500,000 to 600,000 distinct CDR3 sequences, around 15% of which appear only once. The CDR3 is 11 residues long. The V and J ends lost 7 bases and 13 bases respectively, with 16 bases between them. The sequenced material came from blood. The rearrangement links TRBV12-3 or TRBV12-4 to TRBJ1-2, with a possible D match to TRBD1 (6 bases). The TCR originated in a woman younger than 35 with Graves' hyperthyroidism. The CDR3 nucleotides are TGTGCCAGCACCCTGGGGGCGAGAGGCACCTTC. Its protein is CASTLGARGTF.